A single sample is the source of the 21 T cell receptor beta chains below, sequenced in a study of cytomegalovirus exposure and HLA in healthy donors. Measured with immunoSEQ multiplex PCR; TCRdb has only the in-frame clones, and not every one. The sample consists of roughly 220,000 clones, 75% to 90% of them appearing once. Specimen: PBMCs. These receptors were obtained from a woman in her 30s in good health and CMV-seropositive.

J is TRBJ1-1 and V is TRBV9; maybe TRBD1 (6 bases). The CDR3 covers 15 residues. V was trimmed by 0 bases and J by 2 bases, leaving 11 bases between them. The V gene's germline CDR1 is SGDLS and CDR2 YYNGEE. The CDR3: CASSVDAGANTEAFF. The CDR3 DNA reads TGTGCCAGCAGCGTAGATGCAGGGGCAAACACTGAAGCTTTCTTT.

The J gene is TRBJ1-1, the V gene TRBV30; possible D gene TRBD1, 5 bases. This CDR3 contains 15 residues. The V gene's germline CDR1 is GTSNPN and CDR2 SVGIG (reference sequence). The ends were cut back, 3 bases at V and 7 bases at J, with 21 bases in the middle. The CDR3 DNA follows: TGTGCCTGGAGCCCCACAAGGACGGGGGGGGGTGAAGCTTTCTTT. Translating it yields CAWSPTRTGGGEAFF.

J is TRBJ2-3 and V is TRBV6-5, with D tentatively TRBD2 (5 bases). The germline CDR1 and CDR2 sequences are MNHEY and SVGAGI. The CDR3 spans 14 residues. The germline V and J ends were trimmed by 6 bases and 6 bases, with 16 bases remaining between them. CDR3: CASSPGLAADTQYF. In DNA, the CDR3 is TGTGCCAGCAGCCCCGGGCTAGCAGCCGATACGCAGTATTTT.

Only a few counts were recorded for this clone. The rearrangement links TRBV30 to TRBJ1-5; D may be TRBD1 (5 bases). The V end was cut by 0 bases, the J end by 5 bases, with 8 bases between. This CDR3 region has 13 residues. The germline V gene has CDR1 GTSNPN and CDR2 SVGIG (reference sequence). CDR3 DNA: TGTGCCTGGAGTGTACGGGGGGATCAGCCCCAGCATTTT. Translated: CAWSVRGDQPQHF. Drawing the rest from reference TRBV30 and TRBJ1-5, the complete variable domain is SQTIHQWPATLVQPVGSPLSLECTVEGTSNPNLYWYRQAAGRGLQLLFYSVGIGQISSEVPQNLSASRPQDRQFILSSKKLLLSDSGFYLCAWSVRGDQPQHFGDGTRLSIL.

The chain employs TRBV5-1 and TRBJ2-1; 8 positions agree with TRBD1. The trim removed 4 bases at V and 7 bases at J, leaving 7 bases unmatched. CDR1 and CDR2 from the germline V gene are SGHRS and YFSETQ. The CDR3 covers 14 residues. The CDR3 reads CASSTRTGYNEQFF. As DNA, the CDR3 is TGCGCCAGCAGCACGCGGACAGGGTATAATGAGCAGTTCTTC.

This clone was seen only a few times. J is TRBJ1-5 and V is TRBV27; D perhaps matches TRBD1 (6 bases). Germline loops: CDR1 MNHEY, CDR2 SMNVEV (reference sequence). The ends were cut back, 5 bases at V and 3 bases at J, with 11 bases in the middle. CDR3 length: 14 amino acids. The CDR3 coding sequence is TGTGCCAGCAGTCGAGGACAGTACAATCAGCCCCAGCATTTT. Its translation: CASSRGQYNQPQHF.

This CDR3 is CASSATGQGVTDTQYF. CDR3 sequence (DNA): TGTGCCAGCAGCGCGACGGGACAGGGGGTGACAGATACGCAGTATTTT. J is TRBJ2-3 and V is TRBV7-9; 11 bases are a match to TRBD1. Looked up from germline, CDR1 is SEHNR and CDR2 is FQNEAQ (reference sequence). V shed 5 bases, J shed 3 bases, and the junction held 7 bases outside the gene matches. The CDR3 covers 16 residues.

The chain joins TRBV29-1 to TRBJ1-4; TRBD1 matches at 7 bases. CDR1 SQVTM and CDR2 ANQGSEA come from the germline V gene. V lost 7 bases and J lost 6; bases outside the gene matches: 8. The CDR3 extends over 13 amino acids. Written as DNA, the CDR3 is TGCAGCGCCGAGGGGACAGAGGATGAAAAACTGTTTTTT. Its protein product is CSAEGTEDEKLFF.

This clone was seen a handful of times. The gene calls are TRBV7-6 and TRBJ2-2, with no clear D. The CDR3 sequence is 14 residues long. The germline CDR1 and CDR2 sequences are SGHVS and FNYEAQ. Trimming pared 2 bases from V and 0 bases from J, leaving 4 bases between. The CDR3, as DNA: TGTGCCAGCAGCTTACGCACGAACACCGGGGAGCTGTTTTTT. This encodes CASSLRTNTGELFF.

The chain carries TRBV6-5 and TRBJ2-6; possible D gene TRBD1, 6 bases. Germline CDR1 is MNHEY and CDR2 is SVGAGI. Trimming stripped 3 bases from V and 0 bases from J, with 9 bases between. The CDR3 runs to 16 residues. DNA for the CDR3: TGTGCCAGCAGTTATGACAGGAGCTCTGGGGCCAACGTCCTGACTTTC. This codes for CASSYDRSSGANVLTF.

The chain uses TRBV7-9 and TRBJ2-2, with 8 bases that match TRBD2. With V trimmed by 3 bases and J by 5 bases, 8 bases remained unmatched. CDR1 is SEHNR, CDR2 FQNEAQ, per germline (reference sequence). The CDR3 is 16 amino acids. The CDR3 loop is CASSFLSGTSTGELFF. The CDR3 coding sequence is TGTGCCAGCAGCTTTCTTAGCGGGACGTCGACCGGGGAGCTGTTTTTT. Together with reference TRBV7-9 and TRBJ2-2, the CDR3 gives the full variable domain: DTGVSQNPRHKITKRGQNVTFRCDPISEHNRLYWYRQTLGQGPEFLTYFQNEAQLEKSRLLSDRFSAERPKGSFSTLEIQRTEQGDSAMYLCASSFLSGTSTGELFFGEGSRLTVL.

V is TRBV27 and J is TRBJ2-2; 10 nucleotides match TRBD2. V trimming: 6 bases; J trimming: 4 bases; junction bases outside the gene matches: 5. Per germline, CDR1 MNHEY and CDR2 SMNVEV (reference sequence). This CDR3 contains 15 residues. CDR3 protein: CASRSSGSGTGELFF. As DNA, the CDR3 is TGTGCCAGCAGATCTAGCGGGAGCGGCACCGGGGAGCTGTTTTTT.

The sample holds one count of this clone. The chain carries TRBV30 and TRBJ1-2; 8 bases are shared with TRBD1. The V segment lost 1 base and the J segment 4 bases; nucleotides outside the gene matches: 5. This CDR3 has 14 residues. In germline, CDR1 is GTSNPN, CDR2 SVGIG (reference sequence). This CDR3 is CAWSGQGAVYGYTF. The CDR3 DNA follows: TGTGCCTGGAGTGGGCAGGGGGCCGTCTATGGCTACACCTTC.

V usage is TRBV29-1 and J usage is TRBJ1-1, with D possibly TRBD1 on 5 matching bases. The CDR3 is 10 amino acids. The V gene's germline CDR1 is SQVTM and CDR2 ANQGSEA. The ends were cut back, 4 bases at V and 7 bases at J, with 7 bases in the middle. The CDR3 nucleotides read TGCAGCGTTGGGGGGTTTGAAGCTTTCTTT. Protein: CSVGGFEAFF.

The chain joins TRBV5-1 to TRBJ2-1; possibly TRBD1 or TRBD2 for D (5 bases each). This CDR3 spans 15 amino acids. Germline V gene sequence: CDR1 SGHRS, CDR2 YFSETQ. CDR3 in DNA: TGCGCGACCTCCCCCTGGACAAGGACTTACAATGAGCAGTTCTTC. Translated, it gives CATSPWTRTYNEQFF.

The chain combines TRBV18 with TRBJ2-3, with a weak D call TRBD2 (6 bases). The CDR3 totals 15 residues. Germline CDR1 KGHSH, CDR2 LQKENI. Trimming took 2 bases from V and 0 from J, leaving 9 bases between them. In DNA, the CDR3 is TGTGCCAGCTCACCAGTAGCGGCCAGCACAGATACGCAGTATTTT. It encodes CASSPVAASTDTQYF. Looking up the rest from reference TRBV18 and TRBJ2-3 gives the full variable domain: NAGVMQNPRHLVRRRGQEARLRCSPMKGHSHVYWYRQLPEEGLKFMVYLQKENIIDESGMPKERFSAEFPKEGPSILRIQQVVRGDSAAYFCASSPVAASTDTQYFGPGTRLTVL.

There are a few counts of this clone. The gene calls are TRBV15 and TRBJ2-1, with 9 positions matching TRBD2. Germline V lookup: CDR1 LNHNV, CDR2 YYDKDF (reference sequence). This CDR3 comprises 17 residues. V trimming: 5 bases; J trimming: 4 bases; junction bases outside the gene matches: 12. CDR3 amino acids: CATSGLAGGPYYNEQFF. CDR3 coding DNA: TGTGCCACCAGCGGACTTGCGGGAGGGCCTTATTACAATGAGCAGTTCTTC.

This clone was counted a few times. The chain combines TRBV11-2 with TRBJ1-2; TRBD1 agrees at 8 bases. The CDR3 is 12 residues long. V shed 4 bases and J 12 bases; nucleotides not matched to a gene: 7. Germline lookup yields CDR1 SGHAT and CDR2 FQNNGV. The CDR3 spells CASSSDRVSNTF. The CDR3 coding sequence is TGTGCCAGCAGCTCGGACAGGGTATCCAACACCTTC.

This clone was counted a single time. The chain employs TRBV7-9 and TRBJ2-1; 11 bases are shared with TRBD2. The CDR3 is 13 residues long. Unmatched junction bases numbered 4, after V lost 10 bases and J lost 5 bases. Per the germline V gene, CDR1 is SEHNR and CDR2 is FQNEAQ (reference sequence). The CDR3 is CATGTSGNNEQFF. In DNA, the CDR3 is TGTGCCACGGGGACTAGCGGCAACAATGAGCAGTTCTTC.

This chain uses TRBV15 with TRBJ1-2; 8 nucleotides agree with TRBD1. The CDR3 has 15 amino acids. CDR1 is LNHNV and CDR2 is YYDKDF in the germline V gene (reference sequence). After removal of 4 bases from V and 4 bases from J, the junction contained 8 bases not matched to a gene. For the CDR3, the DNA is TGTGCCACCAGCAAAGGACAGGGAGAAGGCTATGGCTACACCTTC. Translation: CATSKGQGEGYGYTF.

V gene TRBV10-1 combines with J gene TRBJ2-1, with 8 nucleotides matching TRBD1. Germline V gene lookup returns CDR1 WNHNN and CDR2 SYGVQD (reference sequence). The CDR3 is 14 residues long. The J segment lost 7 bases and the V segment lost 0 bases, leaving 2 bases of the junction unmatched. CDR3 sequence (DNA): TGCGCCAGCAGTGAGTCGTGGACAGGGAATGAGCAGTTCTTC. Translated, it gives CASSESWTGNEQFF.